The 29 T cell receptor beta chains listed next were all sequenced from one sample in a study of post-analysis software for immune sequencing data. Their antigens are not known. Unique molecular identifiers featured in each of the TCR beta cDNA libraries. TCRdb called the PCR reads again in MiXCR, with one record for every CDR3 protein. Found here are hundreds of thousands of distinct CDR3 sequences, roughly 27% of them singletons; the top ten hold under 0.7%. Findings and caveats of the study: Patients had higher frequencies than controls of five or six TRBV segments, including TRBV5-6, TRBV5-1 and TRBV20-1.

Sequenced sample: blood. These receptors were taken from a girl aged 5 to 17 with multiple sclerosis.

This clonotype was seen only a few times. The chain recombines TRBV3-1 with TRBJ2-5, with D possibly being TRBD1 or TRBD2 (6 bases each). The CDR3 extends over 17 amino acids. Germline V lookup: CDR1 LGHDT, CDR2 YNNKEL (reference sequence). V dropped 1 base and J dropped 5 bases, with 20 bases sitting between them. Here the CDR3 DNA reads TGTGCCAGCAGCCAAGCCTTTAGGGGGGCCCGGGGGGAGACCCAGTACTTC. Translated, it gives CASSQAFRGARGETQYF.

The chain carries TRBV5-6 and TRBJ2-5; 11 bases line up with TRBD2. Germline V CDR1 and CDR2: SGHDT, YYEEEE. The CDR3 is 15 amino acids. V dropped 2 bases and J dropped 4; count of bases not matched to a gene: 4. Here the CDR3 reads CASSLLAGVRETQYF. The CDR3 DNA is TGTGCCAGCAGCTTACTAGCGGGAGTACGAGAGACCCAGTACTTC.

The chain couples TRBV19 to TRBJ2-5, with no clear D. The DNA end favors TRBJ2-7, so the J call may be wrong. This CDR3 spans 11 amino acids. Germline values: CDR1 LNHDA, CDR2 SQIVND (reference sequence). The CDR3 bases are TGTGCCAGTAGTATTTCGGGCGAGCAGTACTTC. Amino acid sequence: CASSISGEQYF.

This clonotype was picked up a small number of times. The chain has TRBV7-2 and TRBJ2-3; 8 bases map to TRBD2. The V gene's germline CDR1 is SGHTA and CDR2 FQGNSA. This CDR3 region has 15 residues. Unmatched junction bases numbered 6, after V lost 3 bases and J lost 4 bases. CDR3 coding DNA: TGTGCCAGCAGCTTGGGATCGGGGGGGGCAGATACGCAGTATTTT. Its protein is CASSLGSGGADTQYF.

Comment on this clonotype: This may arise from a read error, as a much more abundant clone is one base away. The chain recombines TRBV20-1 with TRBJ1-2; a weak D match, TRBD1 (6 bases). V was pared by 7 bases and J by 8 bases, with 20 bases between. The CDR3 runs to 13 residues. Germline CDR1 DFQATT, CDR2 SNEGSKA (reference sequence). CDR3 sequence: CSVATGVASGYTF. In DNA form, the CDR3 reads TGCAGTGTCGCGACAGGTGTTGCTAGCGGCTACACCTTC.

This rearrangement joins TRBV6-6 to TRBJ2-3; D gene uncertain. Germline CDR1 is MNHNY and CDR2 is SVGAGI (reference sequence). The CDR3 covers 12 residues. V lost 7 bases and J lost 5, with 10 bases in between. This chain's CDR3 is CASIGMVDTQYF. The CDR3, as DNA: TGTGCCAGCATAGGGATGGTAGATACGCAGTATTTT.

Comment on this clonotype: Germline is not matched at one junction end, which may reflect a read error. The chain recombines TRBV15 with TRBJ2-7, with 8 bases matching TRBD1. The CDR3 covers 19 residues. CDR1 and CDR2 (germline): LNHNV, YYDKDF (reference sequence). CDR3 region: CATSRGVPRRDRSSYERYF. The CDR3 region has the DNA TGTGCCACCAGCAGAGGTGTTCCCCGTAGGGACAGGAGCTCCTACGAGCGGTACTTC.

This clonotype was recorded at least ten times. This rearrangement joins TRBV20-1 to TRBJ2-1; unclear D gene. This CDR3 spans 16 amino acids. V was clipped by 3 bases and J by 2 bases, with 17 bases between them. CDR1 and CDR2 (germline): DFQATT, SNEGSKA (reference sequence). CDR3 loop: CSASPARGATYNEQFF. The DNA for the CDR3 is TGCAGTGCTAGCCCCGCCCGAGGAGCGACCTACAATGAGCAGTTCTTC.

This clonotype has just a few counts. V and J are TRBV7-9 and TRBJ2-1; possibly TRBD2 for D (6 bases). The CDR3 totals 15 residues. V lost 5 bases and J 7 bases, leaving 18 bases between the germline ends. Germline V CDR1 and CDR2: SEHNR, FQNEAQ (reference sequence). CDR3: CASSRYRDAGNEQFF. The CDR3 bases are TGTGCCAGCAGCCGTTACCGGGACGCGGGGAATGAGCAGTTCTTC.

This clonotype was seen more than once but under ten times. V is TRBV7-2 and J is TRBJ2-1; 9 bases agree with TRBD1. From germline, CDR1 is SGHTA and CDR2 FQGNSA. V gave up 2 bases and J gave up 6 bases; unmatched junction bases: 8. CDR3 length: 16 amino acids. CDR3 region: CASSLFDRGAGNEQFF. CDR3 bases: TGTGCCAGCAGCTTATTTGACAGGGGGGCGGGCAATGAGCAGTTCTTC.

The rearrangement joins TRBV6-6 to TRBJ2-5, with no clear D. Germline assignment: CDR1 MNHNY and CDR2 SVGAGI (reference sequence). The CDR3 loop spans 14 amino acids. Between the trimmed V and J ends, which lost 2 bases and 1 base, there was a span of 8 bases. As DNA, the CDR3 is TGTGCCAGCAGTTACGCGAAGATCCAAGAGACCCAGTACTTC. It encodes CASSYAKIQETQYF.

The V and J genes are TRBV3-1 and TRBJ1-2; no clear D. The CDR3 runs to 12 residues. The germline V gene encodes CDR1 LGHDT and CDR2 YNNKEL (reference sequence). Trimming took off 2 bases at V and 5 bases at J, with 6 bases between the two ends. For the CDR3, the DNA is TGTGCCAGCAGCCAATGGGGTTATGGCTACACCTTC. This encodes CASSQWGYGYTF.

The chain employs TRBV6-1 and TRBJ2-7, with D maybe TRBD2 (6 bases). Per the germline V gene, CDR1 is MNHNS and CDR2 is SASEGT. Trimming shortened V by 2 bases and J by 2 bases, and 13 bases separated the two germline ends. CDR3 size: 15 residues. The CDR3: CASSESGGVAYEQYF. For the CDR3, the DNA is TGTGCCAGCAGTGAATCCGGGGGAGTCGCCTACGAGCAGTACTTC.

The V and J genes are TRBV29-1 and TRBJ2-5; D gene ambiguous. The germline V gene encodes CDR1 SQVTM and CDR2 ANQGSEA. The CDR3 consists of 12 residues. V was shortened by 8 bases and J by 2 bases, with 12 bases between the two germline ends. CDR3 in DNA: TGCAGCATTTCTAAAGGGCAAGAGACCCAGTACTTC. Translation gives CSISKGQETQYF.

This clonotype appeared a few times. This chain joins TRBV29-1 and TRBJ1-1; maybe TRBD1 (6 bases). The CDR3 has 14 amino acids. V was trimmed by 3 bases and J by 5 bases, leaving 16 bases between them. Looked up from germline, CDR1 is SQVTM and CDR2 is ANQGSEA. Written as DNA, the CDR3 is TGCAGCGTTGACTCAGCAGGGGTTGGTACTGAAGCTTTCTTT. Its protein is CSVDSAGVGTEAFF.

This clonotype appeared a few times. The chain carries TRBV12-3 or TRBV12-4 and TRBJ2-3; 7 nucleotides line up with TRBD1. With V trimmed by 2 bases and J by 3 bases, 17 bases remained unmatched. The CDR3 extends over 19 amino acids. CDR3 protein: CASSLRAIDRAQITDTQYF. The CDR3 bases are TGTGCCAGCAGTTTAAGAGCGATAGACAGGGCCCAGATAACAGATACGCAGTATTTT.

This clonotype was recorded a few times. This chain joins TRBV7-2 and TRBJ2-7; D gene uncertain. With 4 bases removed from V and 5 bases from J, the gap between germline ends came to 12 bases. The CDR3 contains 13 residues. Germline V gives CDR1 SGHTA, CDR2 FQGNSA. The CDR3 loop is CASSSWVGNEQYF. The DNA of the CDR3 is TGTGCCAGCAGCTCCTGGGTAGGCAACGAGCAGTACTTC. Looking up the rest from reference TRBV7-2 and TRBJ2-7 gives the full variable domain: GAGVSQSPSNKVTEKGKDVELRCDPISGHTALYWYRQSLGQGLEFLIYFQGNSAPDKSGLPSDRFSAERTGGSVSTLTIQRTQQEDSAVYLCASSSWVGNEQYFGPGTRLTVT.

The V call is TRBV11-2, the J call TRBJ1-5, with a weak D call TRBD1 (5 bases). Trimming stripped 3 bases from V and 7 bases from J, with 10 bases between. Germline V gene lookup returns CDR1 SGHAT and CDR2 FQNNGV. This CDR3 spans 13 amino acids. The CDR3 coding sequence is TGTGCCAGCAGCTTTGCTGAGGGGCAGCCCCAGCATTTT. Protein sequence: CASSFAEGQPQHF.

Written as DNA, the CDR3 is TGTGCCAGCAGTGCAGGACAGGGCCGTGAAAAACTGTTTTTT. Translation: CASSAGQGREKLFF. The chain couples TRBV2 to TRBJ1-4, with 8 bases lining up with TRBD1. Germline CDR1 is SNHLY and CDR2 is FYNNEI. CDR3 length equals 14 residues. J was trimmed by 7 bases and V by 4 bases; bases with no gene match: 5.

This clonotype was found a few times. The V and J genes are TRBV29-1 and TRBJ1-2; D gene uncertain. Germline V gene data show CDR1 as SQVTM and CDR2 as ANQGSEA. The V end lost 6 bases, the J end lost 8 bases, and 13 bases lay between the germline ends. CDR3 length: 11 residues. CDR3 in DNA: TGCAGCGTGGGGTCCCGAGGGGGCTACACCTTC. Translation gives CSVGSRGGYTF. The full variable domain, rest sourced from reference TRBV29-1 and TRBJ1-2, is SAVISQKPSRDICQRGTSLTIQCQVDSQVTMMFWYRQQPGQSLTLIATANQGSEATYESGFVIDKFPISRPNLTFSTLTVSNMSPEDSSIYLCSVGSRGGYTFGSGTRLTVV.

This clonotype was seen a few times. This chain uses TRBV7-6 with TRBJ2-5, with 8 bases that match TRBD2. Germline values: CDR1 SGHVS, CDR2 FNYEAQ. The CDR3 contains 14 residues. Trimming at V came to 8 bases and at J to 3 bases, leaving 8 bases not matched to a gene. The CDR3 protein is CASREAGGKETQYF. The DNA of the CDR3 is TGTGCCAGCCGCGAGGCGGGGGGAAAAGAGACCCAGTACTTC.

V usage is TRBV29-1 and J usage is TRBJ2-3; D unclear. CDR3 size: 15 residues. Germline V gene data show CDR1 as SQVTM and CDR2 as ANQGSEA. V was pared by 2 bases and J by 1 base, with 13 bases between. Here the CDR3 reads CSVEQTFPGTDTQYF. The CDR3 DNA follows: TGCAGCGTTGAACAAACTTTTCCCGGCACAGATACGCAGTATTTT.

The genes are TRBV4-3 and TRBJ1-5; no definite D call. Trimming removed 0 bases at V and 7 bases at J, with 7 bases between. CDR1 LGHNA and CDR2 YSLEER come from the germline V gene. There are 13 residues in the CDR3. This CDR3 is CASSQDGRQPQHF. The CDR3 DNA reads as TGCGCCAGCAGCCAAGATGGTCGCCAGCCCCAGCATTTT.

This chain connects TRBV4-1 to TRBJ1-3; D call uncertain. V was trimmed by 1 base and J by 0 bases, leaving 7 bases between them. This CDR3 comprises 15 residues. The germline V gene encodes CDR1 MGHRA and CDR2 YSYEKL. The CDR3 protein is CASSQGSASGNTIYF. The DNA of the CDR3 is TGCGCCAGCAGCCAAGGATCGGCCTCTGGAAACACCATATATTTT.

Comment on this clonotype: This could be a read error, since a much larger clone is one nucleotide away. V and J are TRBV6-2 or TRBV6-3 and TRBJ2-7; no clear D gene. The CDR3 has 11 residues. Between the trimmed V and J ends, which lost 7 bases and 7 bases, there was a span of 11 bases. Per the germline V gene, CDR1 is MNHEY and CDR2 is SVGEGT. CDR3 region: CASTQYNEQYF. The DNA of the CDR3 is TGTGCCAGCACCCAGTACAATGAGCAGTACTTC.

This clonotype was observed a handful of times. The J gene is TRBJ2-7, the V gene TRBV20-1; TRBD1 might be the D (6 bases). V was shortened by 5 bases and J by 3 bases, with 17 bases between the two germline ends. Germline-derived CDR1 and CDR2 are DFQATT and SNEGSKA (reference sequence). The CDR3 is made up of 14 amino acids. CDR3 sequence: CSAPDLTGFYEQYF. The CDR3 DNA reads TGCAGTGCTCCGGATTTAACAGGGTTCTACGAGCAGTACTTC.

DNA of the CDR3: TGTGCCAGCAGCCGACCGGGACAGGGGACCGCGAGAGGTTTCTTT. Translated: CASSRPGQGTARGFF. The chain is built from TRBV5-6 and TRBJ1-1; 10 nucleotides match TRBD1. After removal of 4 bases from V and 13 bases from J, the junction contained 16 bases not matched to a gene. CDR1 and CDR2 from the germline V gene are SGHDT and YYEEEE. The CDR3 has 15 amino acids.

J is TRBJ1-1 and V is TRBV5-5; 9 bases are a match to TRBD1. Germline CDR1 reads SGHKS; CDR2 reads YYEKEE (reference sequence). This CDR3 has 14 amino acids. The J segment lost 11 bases and the V segment lost 5 bases, leaving 13 bases of the junction unmatched. Written as DNA, the CDR3 is TGTGCCAGCAGTGAATTGGGGACAGGGCTGGCGGCTTTCTTT. This codes for CASSELGTGLAAFF.

This chain connects TRBV19 to TRBJ2-5, with 7 bases matching TRBD1. Germline CDR1 and CDR2: LNHDA and SQIVND (reference sequence). V lost 5 bases and J lost 11; bases outside the gene matches: 14. The length of the CDR3 is 14 residues. CDR3 region: CASSLGQAGSGQYF. CDR3 nucleotide sequence: TGTGCCAGTAGTCTCGGACAGGCAGGGAGTGGGCAGTACTTC.